The clone carrying this TCR beta chain was observed a handful of times. The antigen remains unidentified. The authors built TCR beta libraries using iRepertoire HTBI primers and Arm-PCR of CDR3 regions. TCRdb analysed the multiplex PCR reads with MiXCR anew, one entry per CDR3 protein. In the table there are 300,000 to 350,000 distinct CDR3 sequences, about 20% of which are singletons. The entry originates in a study of regulatory T cells in long-lasting Graves disease. Findings and limits, study-wide: Persistent disease was associated with favored TRBV28 usage and with favored use of TRBJ1-2 and TRBJ2-5.

Noted time point: persistent/refractory GD, antithyroid drugs over 5 years with positive TRAb. Extracted RNA from PBMCs served as the source of the TCR library. The germline V gene encodes CDR1 SGHTA and CDR2 FQGNSA. CDR3 length: 16 residues. V was shortened by 3 bases and J by 2 bases, with 13 bases between the two germline ends. The starting material was peripheral blood mononuclear cells (PBMCs), obtained when the disease was refractory, from a patient treated with antithyroid drugs. The origin of this receptor is a female donor with Graves disease. The V call is TRBV7-2, the J call TRBJ1-4; possible D gene TRBD1, 5 bases. Here the CDR3 DNA reads TGTGCCAGCAGCTTTGGTCGGGGGGTCACTAATGAAAAACTGTTTTTT. It encodes CASSFGRGVTNEKLFF. Based on the CDR3 plus reference TRBV7-2 and TRBJ1-4, the full variable domain is GAGVSQSPSNKVTEKGKDVELRCDPISGHTALYWYRQSLGQGLEFLIYFQGNSAPDKSGLPSDRFSAERTGGSVSTLTIQRTQQEDSAVYLCASSFGRGVTNEKLFFGSGTQLSVL.